Each of the 11 T cell receptor beta chains below was sequenced from the same sample in a study of T cells after yellow fever vaccination. TCRdb re-called the 5' RACE reads through MiXCR, storing one row per CDR3 protein. The data show around 100,000 distinct CDR3 sequences, 6.5% to 9% seen once. The starting material was CD8+ T cells sorted from PBMCs, obtained 45 days after the yellow fever booster vaccination. The receptors were gathered from a young man who received the YFV17D yellow fever vaccine.

This clonotype showed up many times. The chain recombines TRBV12-3 or TRBV12-4 with TRBJ2-3, with 9 nucleotides matching TRBD2. The CDR3 covers 14 residues. V shed 5 bases and J 13 bases; nucleotides not matched to a gene: 13. The CDR3 sequence: CASSRDSGSPGEYF. In DNA, the CDR3 is TGTGCCAGCAGTCGAGATAGCGGGAGCCCCGGCGAGTATTTT.

This clonotype has a count of ten or more. The rearrangement uses TRBV29-1 and TRBJ2-1; no reliable D call. CDR3 length: 19 amino acids. Deletions cut 2 bases from V and 0 bases from J, with 23 bases between. The germline V gene encodes CDR1 SQVTM and CDR2 ANQGSEA. CDR3 DNA: TGCAGCGTTGAACCCCTACCCACCAAGGCATCGAGCTCCTACAATGAGCAGTTCTTC. It is translated as CSVEPLPTKASSSYNEQFF.

The chain combines TRBV3-1 with TRBJ1-4, with D unresolved. V dropped 0 bases and J dropped 6 bases, with 14 bases sitting between them. The CDR3 is 16 amino acids. Germline loops: CDR1 LGHDT, CDR2 YNNKEL (reference sequence). CDR3 residues: CASSQDNAHPDEKLFF. The CDR3, as DNA: TGTGCCAGCAGCCAAGATAATGCCCATCCTGATGAAAAACTGTTTTTT. Supplemented by reference TRBV3-1 and TRBJ1-4, the full variable domain reads DTAVSQTPKYLVTQMGNDKSIKCEQNLGHDTMYWYKQDSKKFLKIMFSYNNKELIINETVPNRFSPKSPDKAHLNLHINSLELGDSAVYFCASSQDNAHPDEKLFFGSGTQLSVL.

A few counts support this clonotype. This rearrangement joins TRBV20-1 to TRBJ2-2, with 7 bases fitting TRBD1. The V gene's germline CDR1 is DFQATT and CDR2 SNEGSKA (reference sequence). The CDR3 contains 15 residues. V was clipped by 3 bases and J by 1 base; unmatched bases: 5. In DNA form, the CDR3 reads TGCAGTGCTAGGCCCTGGGACAGGAACACCGGGGAGCTGTTTTTT. It translates to CSARPWDRNTGELFF.

Ten or more counts support this clonotype. CDR3: CSAWSPGRHRYTQYF. CDR3 nucleotide sequence: TGCAGTGCTTGGTCTCCGGGACGACACCGGTATACGCAGTATTTT. The chain links TRBV20-1 to TRBJ2-3; either TRBD1 or TRBD2 may fit D (5 bases each). Germline V CDR1 and CDR2: DFQATT, SNEGSKA (reference sequence). V dropped 5 bases and J dropped 7 bases, with 22 bases sitting between them. The CDR3 covers 15 residues.

This chain connects TRBV7-8 to TRBJ2-3; TRBD1 is a possible D gene (6 bases). CDR1 is SGHVS, CDR2 FQNEAQ, per germline. This CDR3 has 15 residues. Trimming took off 0 bases at V and 3 bases at J, with 10 bases between the two ends. The DNA of the CDR3 is TGTGCCAGCAGCTTAGCGGGGACAACTACAGATACGCAGTATTTT. Translation: CASSLAGTTTDTQYF.

This clonotype was seen at least ten times. The V and J genes are TRBV5-1 and TRBJ2-1; maybe TRBD1 (5 bases). The V and J ends lost 0 bases and 8 bases respectively, with 12 bases between them. The CDR3 is made up of 14 amino acids. Looked up from germline, CDR1 is SGHRS and CDR2 is YFSETQ. This CDR3 is CASSLAAQGHEQFF. CDR3 DNA: TGCGCCAGCAGCTTGGCCGCCCAGGGCCATGAGCAGTTCTTC.

This clonotype was observed at least ten times. The chain carries TRBV19 and TRBJ2-2; TRBD1 or TRBD2 may be the D gene (5 bases each). The CDR3 totals 14 residues. From germline, CDR1 is LNHDA and CDR2 SQIVND (reference sequence). V was trimmed by 1 base and J by 4 bases, leaving 7 bases between them. Here the CDR3 DNA reads TGTGCCAGTAGTATAGCAGGGACCACCGGGGAGCTGTTTTTT. Its protein is CASSIAGTTGELFF.

The chain carries TRBV29-1 and TRBJ2-6; 7 nucleotides match TRBD1. The germline CDR1 and CDR2 sequences are SQVTM and ANQGSEA. With 6 bases clipped from V and 0 bases from J, the junction kept 11 bases outside the gene matches. This CDR3 has 17 amino acids. The DNA of the CDR3 is TGCAGCGTCACCGGGGACAGATTCGTCTCTGGGGCCAACGTCCTGACTTTC. Translation gives CSVTGDRFVSGANVLTF. Full variable domain (rest looked up from reference TRBV29-1 and TRBJ2-6): SAVISQKPSRDICQRGTSLTIQCQVDSQVTMMFWYRQQPGQSLTLIATANQGSEATYESGFVIDKFPISRPNLTFSTLTVSNMSPEDSSIYLCSVTGDRFVSGANVLTFGAGSRLTVL.

This clonotype occurred many times. The CDR3 DNA is TGTGCCAGCAGGCTAAGTGGACAGGGGGGAAAAAACATTCAGTACTTC. This gives the protein CASRLSGQGGKNIQYF. The V and J genes are TRBV27 and TRBJ2-4; the match to TRBD1 covers 10 bases. The trim removed 6 bases at V and 4 bases at J, leaving 9 bases unmatched. Germline lookup yields CDR1 MNHEY and CDR2 SMNVEV (reference sequence). The CDR3 has 16 residues.

This clonotype was observed at least ten times. V usage is TRBV9 and J usage is TRBJ2-7; 7 bases fit TRBD2. J was trimmed by 5 bases and V by 3 bases; bases with no gene match: 11. Germline V lookup: CDR1 SGDLS, CDR2 YYNGEE. CDR3 length: 15 amino acids. The CDR3 loop is CASSASGGGRDEQYF. The CDR3 bases are TGTGCCAGCAGCGCTTCCGGGGGAGGGAGGGACGAGCAGTACTTC.